Below are 2 T cell receptor beta chains sequenced from a single sample in a study of beta chain features in type 1 diabetes (dated by TCRdb to 2017 to 2018). The library came from the immunoSEQ multiplex PCR assay. The entire isolated RNA was reverse transcribed using the High Capacity cDNA Reverse Transcription Kit, and thus expressed TCRB transcripts were sequenced. Imported from immuneACCESS, the table was reduced by TCRdb to in-frame sequences with V and J called. These copies leave out some clones; in studies compared against another copy, an unresolved V gene accounts for under half, and the cause of the remainder is not known. The sample has over 150,000 clones on record, approximately 10% of them singletons. The ten largest make up 0.45% to 0.6% of the sample. Points the paper makes about the study in general: A moderate but significant shortening of TCRB CDR3 length was observed in type 1 diabetes patients in all four CD4+ subsets.

These receptors have no known antigen. Sequenced input: central memory CD4+ T cells from blood. The receptors here all came from a man aged 25-40 years with type 1 diabetes.

The V call is TRBV15, the J call TRBJ2-6; D might be TRBD1 (6 bases). From germline, CDR1 is LNHNV and CDR2 YYDKDF (reference sequence). The CDR3 extends over 15 amino acids. V was pared by 3 bases and J by 1 base, with 7 bases between. The CDR3: CATSRRGSGANVLTF. In nucleotides, the CDR3 is TGTGCCACCAGCAGGAGGGGGTCTGGGGCCAACGTCCTGACTTTC.

This clone occurred a few times. V usage is TRBV15 and J usage is TRBJ2-5; possible D gene TRBD2, 5 bases. Germline assignment: CDR1 LNHNV and CDR2 YYDKDF (reference sequence). V lost 3 bases and J lost 7, with 18 bases in between. This CDR3 contains 15 residues. The CDR3 sequence: CATSREVGGLGTQYF. Written as DNA, the CDR3 is TGTGCCACCAGCAGGGAGGTCGGAGGCCTCGGGACCCAGTACTTC.